Shown below are 17 T cell receptor beta chains from a single sample sequenced in a study of shared clonotypes between healthy human individuals (dated by TCRdb to 2018 to 2020). Libraries were built with the immunoSEQ multiplex PCR assay. The source is immuneACCESS, and TCRdb retained only in-frame sequences with V and J called. Part of the clones is not carried over; for the studies checked, unresolved V genes explain less than half of this, and the remainder is unexplained. Present in this sample are hundreds of thousands of clones, more than 70% of which were seen just once. Around 1.8% of the sample goes to the ten largest clones. Specimen: memory CD4+ T cells sorted from blood. Taken with the paper, the label for cell subset or site translates to: CD45RA-negative fraction. The receptors were sampled from a woman aged 25 to 39 in good health.

This clone was found many times. This sequence joins TRBV29-1 and TRBJ1-1; TRBD1 might be the D (5 bases). Per the germline V gene, CDR1 is SQVTM and CDR2 is ANQGSEA. The CDR3 loop spans 14 amino acids. The germline V and J ends were trimmed by 1 base and 4 bases, with 13 bases remaining between them. CDR3 in amino acids: CSVEVGAGGTEAFF. The CDR3 coding sequence is TGCAGCGTTGAAGTTGGCGCGGGGGGCACTGAAGCTTTCTTT.

The genes are TRBV7-3 and TRBJ2-3; 9 bases align to TRBD2. This CDR3 contains 15 residues. Germline CDR1 is SGHTA and CDR2 is FQGTGA. Trimming removed 5 bases from V and 4 bases from J; junction bases left unmatched: 7. The CDR3 spells CASSRSGSLADTQYF. The CDR3 nucleotides are TGTGCCAGCAGCCGTAGCGGGAGTCTGGCAGATACGCAGTATTTT.

The rearrangement links TRBV25-1 to TRBJ2-7, with 8 nucleotides matching TRBD2. The trim removed 6 bases at V and 5 bases at J, leaving 12 bases unmatched. Germline V CDR1 and CDR2: MGHDK, SYGVNS. The CDR3 extends over 15 amino acids. CDR3 in amino acids: CASREPGLGIHEQYF. CDR3 in DNA: TGTGCCAGCAGAGAACCGGGACTAGGGATTCACGAGCAGTACTTC.

The chain has TRBV28 and TRBJ1-2, with D possibly being TRBD1 (6 bases). This CDR3 is built from 14 residues. Germline CDR1 MDHEN, CDR2 SYDVKM. Trimming cost V 6 bases and J 8 bases, with 19 bases left between them. The CDR3 nucleotides are TGTGCCAGCAGACCCTGGGGGGTTGGGGGCGGCTACACCTTC. It codes for CASRPWGVGGGYTF.

With respect to this clone: Other DNA variants within this sample encode the same CDR3. This chain joins TRBV7-2 and TRBJ1-5; D unclear. CDR3 length: 13 amino acids. V was clipped by 5 bases and J by 4 bases, with 9 bases between them. CDR1 is SGHTA and CDR2 is FQGNSA in the germline V gene. Here the CDR3 reads CASSPEGNQPQHF. CDR3 nucleotide sequence: TGTGCCAGCAGCCCCGAGGGAAATCAGCCCCAGCATTTT. Together with reference TRBV7-2 and TRBJ1-5, the CDR3 gives the full variable domain: GAGVSQSPSNKVTEKGKDVELRCDPISGHTALYWYRQSLGQGLEFLIYFQGNSAPDKSGLPSDRFSAERTGGSVSTLTIQRTQQEDSAVYLCASSPEGNQPQHFGDGTRLSIL.

CDR3 loop: CSVIQGIYGYTF. CDR3 DNA: TGCAGCGTCATACAGGGGATCTATGGCTACACCTTC. The V call is TRBV29-1, the J call TRBJ1-2, with 7 bases lining up with TRBD1. Germline assignment: CDR1 SQVTM and CDR2 ANQGSEA. CDR3 length: 12 amino acids. After removal of 6 bases from V and 4 bases from J, the junction contained 5 bases not matched to a gene. The variable domain in full, completed from reference TRBV29-1 and TRBJ1-2, reads SAVISQKPSRDICQRGTSLTIQCQVDSQVTMMFWYRQQPGQSLTLIATANQGSEATYESGFVIDKFPISRPNLTFSTLTVSNMSPEDSSIYLCSVIQGIYGYTFGSGTRLTVV.

This chain joins TRBV5-1 and TRBJ2-7; TRBD1 aligns across 11 bases. CDR1 SGHRS and CDR2 YFSETQ come from the germline V gene. The CDR3 length is 14 residues. With 4 bases clipped from V and 4 bases from J, the junction kept 4 bases outside the gene matches. This CDR3 is CASSGGQGEYEQYF. In DNA, the CDR3 is TGCGCCAGCAGCGGGGGACAGGGGGAGTACGAGCAGTACTTC.

The gene calls are TRBV6-5 and TRBJ1-2; D gene unclear. The CDR3 extends over 14 amino acids. V was trimmed by 0 bases and J by 6 bases, leaving 11 bases between them. The V gene's germline CDR1 is MNHEY and CDR2 SVGAGI. In DNA form, the CDR3 reads TGTGCCAGCAGTTACTCCGGAGGGATGAATGGCTACACCTTC. Encoded protein: CASSYSGGMNGYTF.

The chain is built from TRBV2 and TRBJ2-7; 9 nucleotides align to TRBD1. This CDR3 comprises 14 residues. Germline CDR1 is SNHLY and CDR2 is FYNNEI. The V and J ends lost 4 bases and 2 bases, in that order; junction bases with no gene match: 3. CDR3 in amino acids: CASSGTGETYEQYF. CDR3 in DNA: TGTGCCAGCAGTGGGACAGGGGAAACCTACGAGCAGTACTTC.

This sequence joins TRBV11-3 and TRBJ1-4; D is ambiguous. Germline V gene lookup returns CDR1 SGHNT and CDR2 YENEEA. This CDR3 is built from 13 residues. The V and J ends lost 2 bases and 7 bases respectively, with 8 bases between them. CDR3 sequence: CASSLRFGEKLFF. The CDR3, as DNA: TGTGCCAGCAGCTTAAGGTTTGGTGAAAAACTGTTTTTT.

The chain joins TRBV28 to TRBJ2-4, with 11 bases matching TRBD2. Trimming took 3 bases from V and 3 from J; bases not matched to a gene: 13. Germline CDR1 reads MDHEN; CDR2 reads SYDVKM. The CDR3 sequence is 19 residues long. CDR3 sequence reads: CASSFFVLAGGVFKNIQYF. The CDR3 DNA reads as TGTGCCAGCAGTTTTTTCGTCCTAGCGGGAGGTGTGTTCAAAAACATTCAGTACTTC.

This clone was seen just once. V gene TRBV7-3 combines with J gene TRBJ2-5; D might be TRBD2 (7 bases). This CDR3 is 17 amino acids long. Germline CDR1 and CDR2: SGHTA and FQGTGA. V dropped 2 bases and J dropped 1 base, with 17 bases sitting between them. CDR3: CASSLGSGGGLQETQYF. DNA for the CDR3: TGTGCCAGCAGCTTAGGGTCTGGCGGGGGCCTCCAAGAGACCCAGTACTTC.

The genes are TRBV4-1 and TRBJ2-7; tentative D call: TRBD2 (6 bases). The germline CDR1 and CDR2 sequences are MGHRA and YSYEKL. The CDR3 has 16 amino acids. Trimming shortened V by 2 bases and J by 2 bases, and 16 bases separated the two germline ends. Here the CDR3 reads CASSQRRGGRAYEQYF. The CDR3 DNA reads as TGCGCCAGCAGCCAAAGGAGGGGAGGCAGGGCCTACGAGCAGTACTTC.

This chain links TRBV28 with TRBJ2-5; D ambiguous. From germline, CDR1 is MDHEN and CDR2 SYDVKM. The CDR3 has 16 residues. Trimming removed 4 bases at V and 3 bases at J, with 18 bases between. CDR3 residues: CASSSPSGSREETQYF. CDR3 sequence (DNA): TGTGCCAGCAGTTCCCCTTCCGGGTCGAGAGAAGAGACCCAGTACTTC.

V usage is TRBV28 and J usage is TRBJ2-7; D gene ambiguous. CDR3 length equals 11 residues. V was cut by 5 bases and J by 9 bases, with 11 bases left in between. Germline V gene data show CDR1 as MDHEN and CDR2 as SYDVKM. The CDR3 here is CASSPTRRQYF. The CDR3 DNA sequence: TGTGCCAGCAGTCCTACCCGGCGGCAGTACTTC.

To note about this clone: One end of the junction varies from germline; a read error may be responsible. This chain links TRBV9 with TRBJ1-2; possibly TRBD1 for D (5 bases). This CDR3 is built from 15 residues. CDR1 and CDR2 (germline): SGDLS, YYNGEE. The CDR3 here is CASSVASGQTYGHTF. CDR3 nucleotide sequence: TGTGCCAGCAGCGTAGCTTCGGGGCAGACGTATGGCCACACCTTC.

Comments on this clone: Distinct nucleotide sequences in the sample also encode this CDR3. The chain is built from TRBV5-4 and TRBJ2-5, with 11 bases that match TRBD2. The V segment lost 4 bases and the J segment 5 bases; nucleotides outside the gene matches: 7. In germline, CDR1 is SGHNT, CDR2 YYREEE (reference sequence). This CDR3 contains 15 residues. CDR3 bases: TGTGCCAGCAGCGTAGCGGGAGGGCCTGGTGAGACCCAGTACTTC. This codes for CASSVAGGPGETQYF. The full variable domain, in which reference TRBV5-4 and TRBJ2-5 provide the parts outside the CDR3, is ETGVTQSPTHLIKTRGQQVTLRCSSQSGHNTVSWYQQALGQGPQFIFQYYREEENGRGNFPPRFSGLQFPNYSSELNVNALELDDSALYLCASSVAGGPGETQYFGPGTRLLVL.